This is a list of T cell receptor beta chains from one sample in a study of shared clonotypes between healthy human individuals. TCRdb's table, derived via immunoSEQ multiplex PCR, lists solely in-frame clones and lacks some. Counted here are hundreds of thousands of clones, around 70% occurring once; the ten biggest clones make up about 9.4%. The sequencing sample was made of memory CD4+ T cells sorted from blood. The receptors shown here come from a man aged 25-40 years in good health. The CDR3 runs from the conserved cysteine through the conserved F or W. D genes are given only for firm matches. Clone size, where shown, is once, few, many, or a class for clones that have expanded.

>TRBD2|NA|TRBV6-5|TRBJ2-1
TGTGCCAGCCGGGAGGCGGTCAACAATGAGCAGTTCTTC
CASREAVNNEQFF
>NA|once|TRBV19|TRBJ2-3
TGTGCCAGTAGTATGCAGGGGAGAACAGATACGCAGTATTTT
CASSMQGRTDTQYF
>NA|NA|TRBV2|TRBJ2-6
TGTGCCAGCAGTTTAGGCCGCTTCTCTGGGGCCAACGTCCTGACTTTC
CASSLGRFSGANVLTF
>NA|NA|TRBV6-6|TRBJ2-7
TGTGCCAGCAGTTATGGGGGTAGCGGCTACGAGCAGTACTTC
CASSYGGSGYEQYF
>NA|NA|TRBV10-2|TRBJ1-1
TGCGCCAGCAGTGAGCTCGAATGGGACACTGAAGCTTTCTTT
CASSELEWDTEAFF
>NA|NA|TRBV28|TRBJ2-3
TGTGCCAGCAGTTTGGGGCGGGATGTCACAGATACGCAGTATTTT
CASSLGRDVTDTQYF
>NA|NA|TRBV25-1|TRBJ2-1
TGTGCCAGCAGTGAAGGTCAGGGAGTCTACAATGAGCAGTTCTTC
CASSEGQGVYNEQFF
>TRBD1|few|TRBV5-5|TRBJ2-1
TGTGCCAGCAACATACAGGGGGTGTCCTACAATGAGCAGTTCTTC
CASNIQGVSYNEQFF
>NA|few|TRBV9|TRBJ2-7
TGTGCCAGCAGCGTCTCCCTTGAGGACGAGCAGTACTTC
CASSVSLEDEQYF
>TRBD2|NA|TRBV18|TRBJ2-2
TGTGCCAGCTCACCACGGGGAGCGGGGGGAAAAGTCGCGAACACCGGGGAGCTGTTTTTT
CASSPRGAGGKVANTGELFF
>NA|NA|TRBV28|TRBJ1-2
TGTGCCAGCAGTTTAGCCCGCACCAGGGGCTACACCTTC
CASSLARTRGYTF
>NA|NA|TRBV6-1|TRBJ1-1
TGTGCCAGCAGTGAAGGTTTTAAGTTGAAAAAAGGGCGGCCTGAAGCTTTCTTT
CASSEGFKLKKGRPEAFF
>TRBD1|NA|TRBV27|TRBJ2-7
TGTGCCAGCAGTTTATACAGGGGTGCCTACGAGCAGTACTTC
CASSLYRGAYEQYF